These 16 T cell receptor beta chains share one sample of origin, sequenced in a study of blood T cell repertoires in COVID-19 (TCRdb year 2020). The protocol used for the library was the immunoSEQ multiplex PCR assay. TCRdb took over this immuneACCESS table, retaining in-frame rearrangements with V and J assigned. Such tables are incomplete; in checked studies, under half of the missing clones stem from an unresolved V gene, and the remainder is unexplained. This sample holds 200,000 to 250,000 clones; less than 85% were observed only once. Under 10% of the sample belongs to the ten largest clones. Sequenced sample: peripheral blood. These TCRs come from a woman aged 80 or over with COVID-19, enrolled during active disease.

CDR3 coding DNA: TGTGCCAGCAGCTTTACCGGGGGAGATAATTCACCCCTCCACTTT. Encoded protein: CASSFTGGDNSPLHF. The gene calls are TRBV5-6 and TRBJ1-6; tentatively, D is TRBD1 (5 bases). Between the trimmed V and J ends, which lost 2 bases and 5 bases, there was a span of 11 bases. The CDR3 is 15 residues long. CDR1 is SGHDT, CDR2 YYEEEE, per germline.

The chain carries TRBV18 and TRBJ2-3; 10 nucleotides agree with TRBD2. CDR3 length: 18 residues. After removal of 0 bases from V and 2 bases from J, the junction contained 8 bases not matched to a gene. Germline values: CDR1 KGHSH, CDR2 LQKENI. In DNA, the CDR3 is TGTGCCAGCTCACCACCCACTCAACTAGCGGGATACACAGATACGCAGTATTTT. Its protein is CASSPPTQLAGYTDTQYF.

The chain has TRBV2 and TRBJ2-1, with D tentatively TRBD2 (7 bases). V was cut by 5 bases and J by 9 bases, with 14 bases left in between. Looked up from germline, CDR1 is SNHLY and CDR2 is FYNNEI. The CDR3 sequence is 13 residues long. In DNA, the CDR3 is TGTGCCAGCAGTCCCCGGGGGGCCAGTGAGCAGTTCTTC. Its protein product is CASSPRGASEQFF.

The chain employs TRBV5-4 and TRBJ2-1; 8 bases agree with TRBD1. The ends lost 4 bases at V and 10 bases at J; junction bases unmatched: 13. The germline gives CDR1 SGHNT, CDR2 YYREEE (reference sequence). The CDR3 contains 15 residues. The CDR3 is CASSPATGAQVEQFF. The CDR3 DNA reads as TGTGCCAGCAGCCCTGCGACAGGGGCCCAGGTGGAGCAGTTCTTC.

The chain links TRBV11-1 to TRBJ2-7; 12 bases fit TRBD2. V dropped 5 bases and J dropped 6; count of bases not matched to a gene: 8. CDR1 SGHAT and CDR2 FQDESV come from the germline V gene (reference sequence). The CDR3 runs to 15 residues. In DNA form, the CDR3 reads TGTGCCAGCAGCCAAAGAGGACTAGCGGGACGCGAGCAGTACTTC. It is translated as CASSQRGLAGREQYF.

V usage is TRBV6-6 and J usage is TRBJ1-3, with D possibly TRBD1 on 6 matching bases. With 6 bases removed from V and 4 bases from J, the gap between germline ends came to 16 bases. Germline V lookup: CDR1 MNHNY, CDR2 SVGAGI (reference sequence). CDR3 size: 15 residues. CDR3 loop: CASSYFSGQGNTIYF. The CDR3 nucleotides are TGTGCCAGCAGCTATTTTTCTGGACAGGGAAACACCATATATTTT.

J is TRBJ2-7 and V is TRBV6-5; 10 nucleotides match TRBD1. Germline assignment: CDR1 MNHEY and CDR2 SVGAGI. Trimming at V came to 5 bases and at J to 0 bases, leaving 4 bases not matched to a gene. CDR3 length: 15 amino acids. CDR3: CASSRTGGSSYEQYF. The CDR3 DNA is TGTGCCAGCAGTCGGACAGGGGGGAGCTCCTACGAGCAGTACTTC.

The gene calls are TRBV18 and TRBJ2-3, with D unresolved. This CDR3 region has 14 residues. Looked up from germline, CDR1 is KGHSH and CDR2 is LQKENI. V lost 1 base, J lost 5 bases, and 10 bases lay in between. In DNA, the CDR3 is TGTGCCAGCTCACCACAGTCGAGCCGAGATACGCAGTATTTT. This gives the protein CASSPQSSRDTQYF.

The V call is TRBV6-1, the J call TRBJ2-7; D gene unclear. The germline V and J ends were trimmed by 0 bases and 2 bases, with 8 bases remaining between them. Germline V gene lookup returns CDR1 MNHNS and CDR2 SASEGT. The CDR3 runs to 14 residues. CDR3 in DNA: TGTGCCAGCAGTGAAGCCGGTCTCACCTACGAGCAGTACTTC. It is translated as CASSEAGLTYEQYF.

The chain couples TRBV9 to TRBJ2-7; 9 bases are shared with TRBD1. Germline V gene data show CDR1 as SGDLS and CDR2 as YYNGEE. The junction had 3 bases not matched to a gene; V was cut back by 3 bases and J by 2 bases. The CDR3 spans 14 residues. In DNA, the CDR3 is TGTGCCAGCAGCGCACAGGGGGCCGCCTACGAGCAGTACTTC. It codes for CASSAQGAAYEQYF.

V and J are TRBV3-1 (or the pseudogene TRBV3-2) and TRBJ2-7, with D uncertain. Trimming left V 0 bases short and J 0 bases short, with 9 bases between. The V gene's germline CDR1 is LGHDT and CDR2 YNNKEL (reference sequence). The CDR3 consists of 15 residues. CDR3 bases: TGTGCCAGCAGCCAAGATATTGTCCTCTCCTACGAGCAGTACTTC. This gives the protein CASSQDIVLSYEQYF.

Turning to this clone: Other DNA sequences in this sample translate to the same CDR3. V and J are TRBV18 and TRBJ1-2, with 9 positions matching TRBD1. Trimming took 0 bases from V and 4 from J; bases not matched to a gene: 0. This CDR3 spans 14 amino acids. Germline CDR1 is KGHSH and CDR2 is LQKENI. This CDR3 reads CASSPPDRGYGYTF. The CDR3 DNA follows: TGTGCCAGCTCACCACCGGACAGGGGCTATGGCTACACCTTC.

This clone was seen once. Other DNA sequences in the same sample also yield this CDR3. The CDR3: CASSFAGTRNTGELFF. In DNA, the CDR3 is TGCGCCAGCAGCTTCGCCGGGACAAGAAACACCGGGGAGCTGTTTTTT. V gene TRBV5-1 combines with J gene TRBJ2-2; perhaps TRBD1 as D (6 bases). Germline CDR1 SGHRS, CDR2 YFSETQ. CDR3 length: 16 amino acids. The V end lost 2 bases, the J end lost 2 bases, and 13 bases lay between the germline ends. Using reference TRBV5-1 and TRBJ2-2 for the parts outside the CDR3, the full variable domain is KAGVTQTPRYLIKTRGQQVTLSCSPISGHRSVSWYQQTPGQGLQFLFEYFSETQRNKGNFPGRFSGRQFSNSRSEMNVSTLELGDSALYLCASSFAGTRNTGELFFGEGSRLTVL.

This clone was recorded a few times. CDR3 amino acids: CASSPGQGSYNEQFF. The CDR3 DNA is TGCGCCAGCAGCCCTGGACAGGGTTCCTACAATGAGCAGTTCTTC. The gene calls are TRBV5-1 and TRBJ2-1, with 8 bases matching TRBD1. V shed 4 bases, J shed 1 base, and the junction held 4 bases outside the gene matches. Germline assignment: CDR1 SGHRS and CDR2 YFSETQ. The CDR3 spans 15 residues.

This CDR3 reads CASSFYQASYNSPLHF. CDR3 nucleotides: TGTGCCAGCAGCTTTTATCAGGCGTCCTATAATTCACCCCTCCACTTT. The rearrangement links TRBV7-9 to TRBJ1-6; the D is unclear. The CDR3 is 16 residues long. In germline, CDR1 is SEHNR, CDR2 FQNEAQ (reference sequence). Trimming cost V 3 bases and J 1 base, with 10 bases left between them.

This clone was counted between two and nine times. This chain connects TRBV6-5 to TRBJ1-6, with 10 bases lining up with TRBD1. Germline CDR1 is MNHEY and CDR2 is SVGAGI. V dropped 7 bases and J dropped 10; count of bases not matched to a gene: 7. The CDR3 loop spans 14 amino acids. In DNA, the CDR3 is TGTGCCAGCACCTACGACAGGGGGCACTCACCCCTCCACTTT. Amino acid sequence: CASTYDRGHSPLHF.